These T cell receptor beta chains were read from a single sample in a study of vaccination effects on CD4 cells after COVID-19. This table comes from immunoSEQ multiplex PCR, and its TCRdb copy is limited to in-frame clones, with some not included. The repertoire includes approximately 30,000 clones, less than 80% of them detected once, and about 8.7% sits in the top ten. Antigens for these TCRs are unknown. Source: CD4+ T cells from PBMCs cultured with SARS-CoV-2 spike peptides, taken after COVID-19 vaccination. The source is a human donor who received a COVID-19 vaccine. CDR3s include the opening cysteine and the closing phenylalanine or tryptophan. Fields, in order: J gene, clone size, V gene, D gene, CDR3 DNA, CDR3 protein. A D gene is named only where the DNA matches it firmly. Some rows have no size entry. The others give once, few or many, or a class for an expanded clone.

j_call: TRBJ2-5; clone_size: -; v_call: TRBV23-1; d_call: TRBD2; cdr3_nt: TGCGCCAGCAGTCCTCCGGGAGGGCGGGAGACCCAGTACTTC; cdr3_aa: CASSPPGGRETQYF
j_call: TRBJ2-1; clone_size: -; v_call: TRBV7-2; d_call: TRBD2; cdr3_nt: TGTGCCAGCAGCTTAGTGTTCCTAGCGGGGGGTATAAACAATGAGCAGTTCTTC; cdr3_aa: CASSLVFLAGGINNEQFF
j_call: TRBJ1-2; clone_size: -; v_call: TRBV30; d_call: -; cdr3_nt: TGTGCCTGGAGTTATGCCGGGGCCTATGGCTACACCTTC; cdr3_aa: CAWSYAGAYGYTF
j_call: TRBJ2-7; clone_size: -; v_call: TRBV11-2; d_call: -; cdr3_nt: TGTGCCAGCAGCTTCCCCTCTCAATTTGGGATTGAATACGAGCAGTACTTC; cdr3_aa: CASSFPSQFGIEYEQYF
j_call: TRBJ1-5; clone_size: few; v_call: TRBV13; d_call: -; cdr3_nt: TGTGCCAGCAGCTCCCTTAATCAGCCCCAGCATTTT; cdr3_aa: CASSSLNQPQHF
j_call: TRBJ2-1; clone_size: few; v_call: TRBV20-1; d_call: TRBD2; cdr3_nt: TGCAGTGGTCAGCGGGAGAGTGAGCAGTTCTTC; cdr3_aa: CSGQRESEQFF
j_call: TRBJ2-5; clone_size: -; v_call: TRBV6-5; d_call: -; cdr3_nt: TGTGCCAGCAGCTGGGACCGCGGGGAGGCCGAGACCCAGTACTTC; cdr3_aa: CASSWDRGEAETQYF
j_call: TRBJ2-7; clone_size: -; v_call: TRBV5-1; d_call: TRBD2; cdr3_nt: TGCGCCAGCAGCTCTCGGCCGGGGGGCGAGCAGTACTTC; cdr3_aa: CASSSRPGGEQYF
j_call: TRBJ2-7; clone_size: -; v_call: TRBV9; d_call: TRBD1; cdr3_nt: TGTGCCAGCAGCTCGCTGACAGGGAACGAGCAGTACTTC; cdr3_aa: CASSSLTGNEQYF
j_call: TRBJ1-5; clone_size: -; v_call: TRBV4-1; d_call: -; cdr3_nt: TGCGCCAGCAGCCAAGATCCTAGCAATCAGCCCCAGCATTTT; cdr3_aa: CASSQDPSNQPQHF
j_call: TRBJ1-1; clone_size: -; v_call: TRBV6-5; d_call: TRBD1; cdr3_nt: TGTGCCAGCAGTTACTCGGGACAGACCACTGAAGCTTTCTTT; cdr3_aa: CASSYSGQTTEAFF
j_call: TRBJ1-4; clone_size: -; v_call: TRBV5-1; d_call: -; cdr3_nt: TGCGCCAGCAGCCCTCTGGACAGAGGGAGAGAAAAACTGTTTTTT; cdr3_aa: CASSPLDRGREKLFF
j_call: TRBJ1-5; clone_size: few; v_call: TRBV7-2; d_call: -; cdr3_nt: TGTGCCAGCAGCTTAGATTCTGATCAGCCCCAGCATTTT; cdr3_aa: CASSLDSDQPQHF
j_call: TRBJ1-4; clone_size: -; v_call: TRBV5-1; d_call: TRBD1; cdr3_nt: TGCGCCAGCAGCCGCGGACAGGCAACTAATGAAAAACTGTTTTTT; cdr3_aa: CASSRGQATNEKLFF
j_call: TRBJ2-4; clone_size: -; v_call: TRBV11-3; d_call: -; cdr3_nt: TGTGCCAGCAGCTTAGGCTCTGGGACGGCCAAAAACATTCAGTACTTC; cdr3_aa: CASSLGSGTAKNIQYF
j_call: TRBJ2-7; clone_size: -; v_call: TRBV6-6; d_call: TRBD1; cdr3_nt: TGTGCCAGCAGTTACGGGACAGGGGCTTCTACCTACGAGCAGTACTTC; cdr3_aa: CASSYGTGASTYEQYF
j_call: TRBJ1-6; clone_size: -; v_call: TRBV27; d_call: -; cdr3_nt: TGTGCCAGCAGGGGGGCGGGGACTAATTCACCCCTCCACTTT; cdr3_aa: CASRGAGTNSPLHF
j_call: TRBJ2-1; clone_size: once; v_call: TRBV11-3; d_call: TRBD2; cdr3_nt: TGTGCCAGCAGCCGGGGGGGCAGCGGATATCACAATGAGCAGTTCTTC; cdr3_aa: CASSRGGSGYHNEQFF
j_call: TRBJ2-7; clone_size: -; v_call: TRBV5-1; d_call: -; cdr3_nt: TGCGCCAGTCATAGAACAGGGTTCTTTGACGAGCAGTACTTC; cdr3_aa: CASHRTGFFDEQYF
j_call: TRBJ2-3; clone_size: few; v_call: TRBV2; d_call: TRBD1; cdr3_nt: TGTGCCAGCGGACAGGAGGTCTCAGATACGCAGTATTTT; cdr3_aa: CASGQEVSDTQYF
j_call: TRBJ2-3; clone_size: once; v_call: TRBV13; d_call: TRBD2; cdr3_nt: TGTGCCAGCAGCCTACGCACTAGCGGGGGAGGAACAGATACGCAGTATTTT; cdr3_aa: CASSLRTSGGGTDTQYF
j_call: TRBJ2-1; clone_size: few; v_call: TRBV6-2/TRBV6-3; d_call: -; cdr3_nt: TGTGCCAGCAGTTACGGGCCCCATAGCGGCCTCTACAATGAGCAGTTCTTC; cdr3_aa: CASSYGPHSGLYNEQFF
j_call: TRBJ1-1; clone_size: -; v_call: TRBV11-2; d_call: -; cdr3_nt: TGTGCCAGCAGGCCCGGGACCCGGCAAGAAGCTTTCTTT; cdr3_aa: CASRPGTRQEAFF
j_call: TRBJ1-5; clone_size: few; v_call: TRBV18; d_call: TRBD1; cdr3_nt: TGTGCCAGCTCACCTATTCCCGGGACAGAGGGACAGCCCCAGCATTTT; cdr3_aa: CASSPIPGTEGQPQHF
j_call: TRBJ1-3; clone_size: -; v_call: TRBV14; d_call: -; cdr3_nt: TGTGCCAGCAGCCAAGCCGGGGCCGGGCACACCATATATTTT; cdr3_aa: CASSQAGAGHTIYF
j_call: TRBJ2-4; clone_size: -; v_call: TRBV21-1; d_call: -; cdr3_nt: TGTGCCAGCACCAAACTACTAGCCAAAAACATTCAGTACTTC; cdr3_aa: CASTKLLAKNIQYF
j_call: TRBJ2-3; clone_size: -; v_call: TRBV19; d_call: TRBD1; cdr3_nt: TGTGCCAGTAGTACCACAGGGGGGACAGATACGCAGTATTTT; cdr3_aa: CASSTTGGTDTQYF
j_call: TRBJ2-7; clone_size: -; v_call: TRBV12-2; d_call: -; cdr3_nt: TGTGCAAGTCGCTCCGAAATACTGTTCCCCTACGAGCAGTACTTC; cdr3_aa: CASRSEILFPYEQYF
j_call: TRBJ2-1; clone_size: -; v_call: TRBV2; d_call: -; cdr3_nt: TGTGCCACCCGTGGGCTAGGGAATGAGCAGTTCTTC; cdr3_aa: CATRGLGNEQFF
j_call: TRBJ2-7; clone_size: -; v_call: TRBV5-6; d_call: TRBD1; cdr3_nt: TGTGCCAGCAGCTTGTACTGGACAGGGGGCACCTACGAGCAGTACTTC; cdr3_aa: CASSLYWTGGTYEQYF
j_call: TRBJ2-3; clone_size: -; v_call: TRBV30; d_call: -; cdr3_nt: TGTGCCTGGAGTGTGGGCCGGGATACGCAGTATTTT; cdr3_aa: CAWSVGRDTQYF
j_call: TRBJ2-7; clone_size: few; v_call: TRBV19; d_call: -; cdr3_nt: TGTGCCAGTAGCAGCGCCGGGGGAAACTCCTACGAGCAGTACTTC; cdr3_aa: CASSSAGGNSYEQYF
j_call: TRBJ2-4; clone_size: -; v_call: TRBV29-1; d_call: -; cdr3_nt: TGCAGCGTTGAAGCAGGGGCCAAAAACATTCAGTACTTC; cdr3_aa: CSVEAGAKNIQYF
j_call: TRBJ2-1; clone_size: -; v_call: TRBV7-8; d_call: -; cdr3_nt: TGTGCCAGCAGCTTAGCGGGGTTAGCTGGGTACAATGAGCAGTTCTTC; cdr3_aa: CASSLAGLAGYNEQFF
j_call: TRBJ2-7; clone_size: -; v_call: TRBV7-9; d_call: -; cdr3_nt: TGTGCCAGCAGCTTAGATGGGGGAGTGAACGAGCAGTACTTC; cdr3_aa: CASSLDGGVNEQYF